These 20 T cell receptor beta chains originate from one sample sequenced in a study of tissue T cells after allogeneic stem cell transplantation. Enrolled prospectively were adult allogeneic hematopoietic cell transplant recipients whose graft-versus-host disease was steroid-refractory. Method: immunoSEQ multiplex PCR; TCRdb's copy keeps in-frame clones and lacks some. The repertoire includes about 3,500 clones, 70% to 85% of them detected once, and roughly 23% sits in the top ten. The sequencing here drew on small intestine tissue, taken at autopsy. The receptors here all came from a male patient aged 60 or older with steroid-refractory graft-versus-host disease after an allogeneic stem cell transplant. Some T cells may have originated in the graft donor.

This clone has only one observation. The chain recombines TRBV10-1 with TRBJ2-3; D remains ambiguous. V was shortened by 6 bases and J by 3 bases, with 10 bases between the two germline ends. The CDR3 loop spans 13 amino acids. Germline V gene sequence: CDR1 WNHNN, CDR2 SYGVQD (reference sequence). CDR3 coding DNA: TGCGCCAGCAGCCCCCAATGGACAGATACGCAGTATTTT. Translated, it gives CASSPQWTDTQYF.

The genes are TRBV6-5 and TRBJ1-2; D call uncertain. The germline V gene encodes CDR1 MNHEY and CDR2 SVGAGI. The CDR3 covers 12 residues. V was cut by 2 bases and J by 2 bases, with 3 bases left in between. The CDR3: CASSYRNYGYTF. The CDR3 nucleotides read TGTGCCAGCAGTTACAGGAACTATGGCTACACCTTC.

This chain connects TRBV3-1 (or the pseudogene TRBV3-2) to TRBJ2-7; weak D call: TRBD1 (5 bases). This CDR3 spans 13 amino acids. V was clipped by 7 bases and J by 2 bases, with 12 bases between them. Germline lookup yields CDR1 LGHDT and CDR2 YNNKEL (reference sequence). The CDR3 sequence is CASNQGPTYEQYF. DNA for the CDR3: TGTGCCAGCAACCAGGGTCCGACCTACGAGCAGTACTTC.

The rearrangement uses TRBV4-1 and TRBJ1-6; D unresolved. Trimming pared 2 bases from V and 5 bases from J, leaving 19 bases between. This CDR3 is 18 amino acids long. The germline V gene has CDR1 MGHRA and CDR2 YSYEKL. CDR3 sequence (DNA): TGCGCCAGCAGCCAACACCCGCCCCGGGGTCTCGATAATTCACCCCTCCACTTT. This sequence encodes CASSQHPPRGLDNSPLHF.

The V and J genes are TRBV12-3 or TRBV12-4 and TRBJ2-7, with D tentatively TRBD1 (6 bases). V lost 0 bases and J 7 bases, leaving 10 bases between the germline ends. This CDR3 has 13 amino acids. The CDR3 reads CASSLAGRGEQYF. DNA of the CDR3: TGTGCCAGCAGTTTAGCTGGCAGGGGAGAGCAGTACTTC.

J is TRBJ1-6 and V is TRBV7-2, with TRBD1 matching 7 bases. Germline CDR1 and CDR2: SGHTA and FQGNSA. The ends lost 0 bases at V and 7 bases at J; junction bases unmatched: 3. The CDR3 extends over 15 amino acids. In nucleotides, the CDR3 is TGTGCCAGCAGCTTAGCCCGGGGACAGAATTCACCCCTCCACTTT. This codes for CASSLARGQNSPLHF.

This clone has a handful of counts. The genes are TRBV6-1 and TRBJ2-1, with D perhaps matching TRBD1 (6 bases). Germline CDR1 is MNHNS and CDR2 is SASEGT. The CDR3 spans 15 residues. Trimming removed 0 bases at V and 9 bases at J, with 15 bases between. For the CDR3, the DNA is TGTGCCAGCAGTGAAGCGTCGGCAGGGGATGGTGAGCAGTTCTTC. This translates into CASSEASAGDGEQFF.

V and J are TRBV7-9 and TRBJ2-2; TRBD1 agrees at 9 bases. Germline loops: CDR1 SEHNR, CDR2 FQNEAQ (reference sequence). The CDR3 has 17 residues. With 5 bases clipped from V and 5 bases from J, the junction kept 12 bases outside the gene matches. The CDR3 loop reads CASSVTLQGAKTGELFF. Written as DNA, the CDR3 is TGTGCCAGCAGCGTCACATTACAGGGGGCTAAAACCGGGGAGCTGTTTTTT.

The chain employs TRBV6-2 or TRBV6-3 and TRBJ2-5; D is unclear. V gave up 4 bases and J gave up 1 base, with 4 bases separating them. CDR3 length equals 12 residues. Germline CDR1 and CDR2: MNHEY and SVGEGT. CDR3 protein: CASSFTQETQYF. In DNA, the CDR3 is TGTGCCAGCAGTTTCACCCAAGAGACCCAGTACTTC.

This clone has just a few counts. The chain uses TRBV10-3 and TRBJ1-6, with D perhaps matching TRBD1 (6 bases). Deletions cut 5 bases from V and 9 bases from J, with 14 bases between. The germline V gene encodes CDR1 ENHRY and CDR2 SYGVKD. This CDR3 region has 14 residues. Here the CDR3 reads CAISTSNRASPLHF. CDR3 nucleotides: TGTGCCATCAGTACAAGCAACAGGGCTTCACCCCTCCACTTT.

The rearrangement uses TRBV6-5 and TRBJ2-3; 7 positions agree with TRBD2. This CDR3 spans 15 amino acids. Germline CDR1 is MNHEY and CDR2 is SVGAGI. Germline trimming cut 6 bases from V and 3 bases from J; bases unmatched to any gene: 9. CDR3 region: CASSLWSGRTDTQYF. Written as DNA, the CDR3 is TGTGCCAGCAGCCTTTGGTCCGGGAGGACAGATACGCAGTATTTT.

The table lists this clone with a count of one. The chain employs TRBV6-2 or TRBV6-3 and TRBJ2-1; 8 bases are shared with TRBD2. The V gene's germline CDR1 is MNHEY and CDR2 SVGEGT. With 4 bases clipped from V and 8 bases from J, the junction kept 13 bases outside the gene matches. The CDR3 is 16 residues long. Here the CDR3 DNA reads TGTGCCAGCAGTTCCCATTTGAGCGGGGGCCTCGATGAGCAGTTCTTC. This gives the protein CASSSHLSGGLDEQFF.

This clone was seen a single time. The V call is TRBV7-2, the J call TRBJ1-2; no definite D call. Trimming took 3 bases from V and 4 from J, leaving 12 bases between them. This CDR3 region has 14 residues. Per the germline V gene, CDR1 is SGHTA and CDR2 is FQGNSA. The CDR3 loop is CASSFLSNSYGYTF. The DNA for the CDR3 is TGTGCCAGCAGCTTTCTGTCAAACAGCTATGGCTACACCTTC.

The chain employs TRBV5-5 and TRBJ1-2; TRBD1 agrees at 7 bases. The CDR3 runs to 13 residues. The J segment lost 4 bases and the V segment lost 4 bases, leaving 4 bases of the junction unmatched. Per the germline V gene, CDR1 is SGHKS and CDR2 is YYEKEE (reference sequence). Written as DNA, the CDR3 is TGTGCCAGCAGCACCCGACAGGGCTATGGCTACACCTTC. This gives the protein CASSTRQGYGYTF.

The chain links TRBV30 to TRBJ2-3, with a tentative D call TRBD1 (5 bases). Germline values: CDR1 GTSNPN, CDR2 SVGIG (reference sequence). This CDR3 is 14 amino acids long. Trimming left V 3 bases short and J 1 base short, with 11 bases between. The CDR3 is CAWRFRAGTDTQYF. The CDR3 DNA reads as TGTGCCTGGAGGTTCAGGGCAGGCACAGATACGCAGTATTTT.

This clone has more than one count but fewer than ten. CDR3 protein: CASSLGQFQETQYF. CDR3 nucleotides: TGTGCCAGCAGCTTAGGTCAGTTCCAAGAGACCCAGTACTTC. The rearrangement joins TRBV7-2 to TRBJ2-5; D gene uncertain. V dropped 1 base and J dropped 1 base, with 7 bases sitting between them. Germline values: CDR1 SGHTA, CDR2 FQGNSA. The CDR3 extends over 14 amino acids.

This clone appeared a single time. The rearrangement joins TRBV5-1 to TRBJ2-1, with unresolved D. The germline CDR1 and CDR2 sequences are SGHRS and YFSETQ. The V gene lost 1 base and the J gene lost 7 bases, with 15 bases spanning the gap. CDR3 size: 15 residues. The CDR3 spells CASSLSLGLGNEQFF. The CDR3 DNA sequence: TGCGCCAGCAGCTTGTCTTTGGGGTTGGGGAATGAGCAGTTCTTC.

The V call is TRBV11-2, the J call TRBJ1-5, with a weak D call TRBD1 (5 bases). Looked up from germline, CDR1 is SGHAT and CDR2 is FQNNGV. The CDR3 has 15 amino acids. The ends were cut back, 0 bases at V and 2 bases at J, with 8 bases in the middle. The CDR3 sequence is CASSLDTGGNQPQHF. DNA of the CDR3: TGTGCCAGCAGCTTAGATACGGGGGGCAATCAGCCCCAGCATTTT.

The chain joins TRBV6-1 to TRBJ2-5; 12 bases are shared with TRBD2. V dropped 2 bases and J dropped 2; count of bases not matched to a gene: 0. This CDR3 has 15 residues. Germline loops: CDR1 MNHNS, CDR2 SASEGT. CDR3 nucleotides: TGTGCCAGCAGTGAACTAGCGGGGGGGCAAGAGACCCAGTACTTC. Its translation is CASSELAGGQETQYF.

The CDR3 region has the DNA TGTGCCAGCAGCTCAGGCAGGGCCAACGAGCAGTACTTC. Translating it yields CASSSGRANEQYF. This chain joins TRBV7-2 and TRBJ2-7; TRBD1 might be the D (5 bases). Trimming removed 4 bases at V and 5 bases at J, with 12 bases between. Germline CDR1 SGHTA, CDR2 FQGNSA. The length of the CDR3 is 13 residues.